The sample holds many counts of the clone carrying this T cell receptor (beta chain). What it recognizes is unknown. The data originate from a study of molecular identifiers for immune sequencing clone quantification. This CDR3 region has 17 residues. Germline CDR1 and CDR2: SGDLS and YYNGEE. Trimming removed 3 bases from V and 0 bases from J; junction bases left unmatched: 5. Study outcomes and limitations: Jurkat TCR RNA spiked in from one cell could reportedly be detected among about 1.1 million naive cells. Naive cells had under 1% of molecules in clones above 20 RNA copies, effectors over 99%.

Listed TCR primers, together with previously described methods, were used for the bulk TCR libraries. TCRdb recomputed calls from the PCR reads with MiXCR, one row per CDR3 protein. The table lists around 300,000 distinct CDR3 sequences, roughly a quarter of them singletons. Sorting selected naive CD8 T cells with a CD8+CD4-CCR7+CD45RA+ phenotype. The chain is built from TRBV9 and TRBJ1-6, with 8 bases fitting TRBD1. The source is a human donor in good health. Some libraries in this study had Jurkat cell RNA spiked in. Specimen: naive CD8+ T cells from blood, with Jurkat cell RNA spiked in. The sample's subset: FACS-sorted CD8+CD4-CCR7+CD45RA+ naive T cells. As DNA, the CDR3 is TGTGCCAGCAGCGGACAGGGGACGTACTCCTATAATTCACCCCTCCACTTT. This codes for CASSGQGTYSYNSPLHF.